Listed here are 5 T cell receptor beta chains from one sample, sequenced in a study of cytomegalovirus exposure and HLA in healthy donors. Primers included in the PCR were 60 Vbeta and 13 Jbeta primers. Profiled with immunoSEQ multiplex PCR; TCRdb holds only in-frame clones, not every one. The sample consists of some 170,000 clones, approximately 72% of them appearing once. The specimen was PBMCs. All receptors come from a human donor in good health.

Of note for this clone: A read error may produce the germline difference seen at one junction end. The gene calls are TRBV7-7 and TRBJ2-7; D is undetermined. The CDR3 is 14 residues long. Per the germline V gene, CDR1 is SSHAT and CDR2 is FNYEAQ (reference sequence). The CDR3 spells CASSATASSYEQYF. The CDR3 DNA reads as TGTGCTAGCAGCGCGACGGCTAGCTCCTACGAGCAGTACTTC.

The genes are TRBV5-1 and TRBJ2-7; perhaps TRBD2 as D (5 bases). The CDR3 length is 13 residues. The germline V gene encodes CDR1 SGHRS and CDR2 YFSETQ. Trimming left V 3 bases short and J 3 bases short, with 10 bases between. CDR3 residues: CASSSGLIYEQYF. Written as DNA, the CDR3 is TGCGCCAGCAGCTCCGGACTCATCTACGAGCAGTACTTC. Full variable domain (remainder filled in from reference TRBV5-1 and TRBJ2-7): KAGVTQTPRYLIKTRGQQVTLSCSPISGHRSVSWYQQTPGQGLQFLFEYFSETQRNKGNFPGRFSGRQFSNSRSEMNVSTLELGDSALYLCASSSGLIYEQYFGPGTRLTVT.

This clone was observed a few times. The chain is built from TRBV5-6 and TRBJ1-3, with D tentatively TRBD1 (5 bases). Germline-derived CDR1 and CDR2 are SGHDT and YYEEEE. The V gene lost 0 bases and the J gene lost 0 bases, with 13 bases spanning the gap. The CDR3 spans 17 residues. The CDR3 DNA is TGTGCCAGCAGCTTGGGGGGCAGGATACTCTCTGGAAACACCATATATTTT. Amino acids: CASSLGGRILSGNTIYF.

The chain joins TRBV5-8 to TRBJ2-7; 11 bases are shared with TRBD1. The CDR3 has 16 amino acids. Germline lookup yields CDR1 SGHTS and CDR2 YDEGEE. Germline trimming cut 5 bases from V and 3 bases from J; bases unmatched to any gene: 10. CDR3 sequence (DNA): TGTGCCAGCAGGTCATTCCCCGGGACAGGGGGCTACGAGCAGTACTTC. Its translation: CASRSFPGTGGYEQYF.

The V and J genes are TRBV9 and TRBJ2-1, with TRBD2 matching over 11 bases. The CDR3 spans 15 residues. Per germline, CDR1 SGDLS and CDR2 YYNGEE. J gave up 6 bases and V 3 bases, and 5 bases lay outside the gene matches. In nucleotides, the CDR3 is TGTGCCAGCAGCGCGACTAGCGGGAATTTCAATGAGCAGTTCTTC. Encoded protein: CASSATSGNFNEQFF.